The clone carrying this TCR beta chain has just a few counts. This entry belongs to a study of blood T cell repertoires in COVID-19. CDR1 is SEHNR and CDR2 is FQNEAQ in the germline V gene (reference sequence). CDR3 size: 14 residues. V was trimmed by 5 bases and J by 0 bases, leaving 9 bases between them. Per the authors' pipeline: Researchers report that nucleated cell counts were estimated from reference gene primer amplification. TCRdb's table, derived via immunoSEQ multiplex PCR, lists solely in-frame clones and lacks some. V and J calls and clone size are those listed in that table; D and trimming were worked out from the DNA. The data contain 30,000 or so clones, 65% to 90% of them singletons.

J is TRBJ2-3 and V is TRBV7-9, with no clear D. Sequencing input: peripheral blood. The sequence derives from an elderly man with active COVID-19. The CDR3 DNA follows: TGTGCCAGCAGCGGAACGGGTAGCACAGATACGCAGTATTTT. It yields the protein CASSGTGSTDTQYF.